This T cell receptor (beta chain) comes out of a study of technical replicates of blood from a few donors. This CDR3 comprises 13 residues. Per germline, CDR1 MNHGY and CDR2 SAAAGT. V was cut by 0 bases and J by 8 bases, with 10 bases left in between. This table comes from immunoSEQ multiplex PCR, and its TCRdb copy is limited to in-frame clones, with some not included. Of some 82,000 clones listed, 97% are singletons. The V and J genes are TRBV6-8 and TRBJ1-2; the D gene is possibly TRBD1 (6 bases). This receptor was identified in a human donor in good health. Sequenced input: T cells isolated from PBMCs. CDR3 nucleotide sequence: TGTGCCAGCAGTTACTCAACAGGGCAAGGCTACACCTTC. Translating it yields CASSYSTGQGYTF.